The present TCR beta chain was sequenced within a study of blood T cell repertoires in COVID-19. About the research overall: Samples came from the United States, Italy and Spain, spanning acute and convalescent COVID-19. The cDNA or gDNA used as material had been derived from T cells, B-cell-depleted T cells, or PBMCs.

Original processing notes: Counts of nucleated cells, estimated from reference gene primer amplification, were obtained. Here immunoSEQ multiplex PCR was the method, and the copy in TCRdb shows in-frame clones only, minus some. D and trimming come from the DNA, and the V and J calls and clone size come from that table. The sample holds approximately 36,000 clones, around 91% seen once. Germline V gives CDR1 SGHTA, CDR2 FQGNSA. V lost 2 bases and J 0 bases, leaving 13 bases between the germline ends. This CDR3 has 16 amino acids. This clonotype was sampled from a man aged 55-75 years with active or convalescent COVID-19. This chain links TRBV7-2 with TRBJ1-2; D might be TRBD1 (5 bases). Sequenced: peripheral blood. The CDR3 region has the DNA TGTGCCAGCAGCTTACTGACCTGGGGGGCTAACTATGGCTACACCTTC. This codes for CASSLLTWGANYGYTF.